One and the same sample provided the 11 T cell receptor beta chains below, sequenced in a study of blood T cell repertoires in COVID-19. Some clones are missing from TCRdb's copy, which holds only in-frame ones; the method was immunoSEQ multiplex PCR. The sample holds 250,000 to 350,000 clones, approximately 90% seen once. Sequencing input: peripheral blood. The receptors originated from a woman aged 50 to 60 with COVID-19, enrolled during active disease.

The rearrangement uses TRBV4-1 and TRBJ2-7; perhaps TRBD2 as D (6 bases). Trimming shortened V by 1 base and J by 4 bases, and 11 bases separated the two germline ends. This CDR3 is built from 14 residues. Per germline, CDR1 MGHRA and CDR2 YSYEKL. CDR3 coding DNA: TGCGCCAGCAGCCAAGGCGGGAATCCGTACGAGCAGTACTTC. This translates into CASSQGGNPYEQYF.

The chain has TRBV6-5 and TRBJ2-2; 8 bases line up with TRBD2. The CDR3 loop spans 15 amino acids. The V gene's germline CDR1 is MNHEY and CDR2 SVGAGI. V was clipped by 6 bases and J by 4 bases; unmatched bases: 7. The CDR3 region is CASRTSGGGTGELFF. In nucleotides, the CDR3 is TGTGCCAGCAGAACTAGCGGAGGGGGCACCGGGGAGCTGTTTTTT.

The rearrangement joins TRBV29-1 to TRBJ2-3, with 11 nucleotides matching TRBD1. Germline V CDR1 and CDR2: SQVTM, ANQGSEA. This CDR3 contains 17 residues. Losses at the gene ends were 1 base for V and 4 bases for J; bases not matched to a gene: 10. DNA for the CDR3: TGCAGCGTTGAAGTGGGGAGGGGGACAGGGGGGCCAGATACGCAGTATTTT. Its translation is CSVEVGRGTGGPDTQYF.

The CDR3 spells CASSVQREGVWDNEQFF. CDR3 sequence (DNA): TGTGCCAGCAGTGTCCAGCGGGAGGGTGTGTGGGACAATGAGCAGTTCTTC. The chain links TRBV2 to TRBJ2-1; 10 bases fit TRBD2. In germline, CDR1 is SNHLY, CDR2 FYNNEI. V was clipped by 4 bases and J by 5 bases; unmatched bases: 11. The CDR3 is 17 residues long.

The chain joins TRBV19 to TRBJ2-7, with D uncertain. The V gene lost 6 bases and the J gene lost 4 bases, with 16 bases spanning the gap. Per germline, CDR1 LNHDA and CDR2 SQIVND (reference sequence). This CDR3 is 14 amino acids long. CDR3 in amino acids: CASSVPGSRYEQYF. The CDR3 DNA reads TGTGCCAGTAGCGTACCCGGGTCGCGGTACGAGCAGTACTTC.

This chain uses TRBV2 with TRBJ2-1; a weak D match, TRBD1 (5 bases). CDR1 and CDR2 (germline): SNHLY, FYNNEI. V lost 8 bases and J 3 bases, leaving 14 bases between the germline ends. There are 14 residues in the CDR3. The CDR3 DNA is TGTGCCAGCTTTTACAGGTTTAGCTACAATGAGCAGTTCTTC. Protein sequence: CASFYRFSYNEQFF.

This CDR3 reads CASSQVAGTSVADTQYF. The CDR3 bases are TGCGCCAGCAGCCAAGTGGCCGGGACTAGCGTGGCAGATACGCAGTATTTT. The V and J genes are TRBV4-3 and TRBJ2-3, with 10 bases lining up with TRBD2. Trimming took 1 base from V and 4 from J; bases not matched to a gene: 8. The germline gives CDR1 LGHNA, CDR2 YSLEER. This CDR3 comprises 17 residues.

The CDR3 nucleotides are TGTGCCTGGACTAGCGGGAGGGCCAAGAACGAGCAGTACTTC. It is translated as CAWTSGRAKNEQYF. The chain recombines TRBV30 with TRBJ2-7; 12 bases are shared with TRBD2. The CDR3 spans 14 residues. CDR1 is GTSNPN, CDR2 SVGIG, per germline (reference sequence). The V gene end was trimmed by 4 bases and the J gene end by 5 bases; junction bases not matched to a gene: 6.

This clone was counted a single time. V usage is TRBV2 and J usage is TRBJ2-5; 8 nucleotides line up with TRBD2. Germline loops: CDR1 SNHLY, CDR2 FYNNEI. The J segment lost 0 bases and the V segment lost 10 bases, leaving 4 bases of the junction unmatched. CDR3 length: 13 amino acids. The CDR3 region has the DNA TGTGCCACCTTACTAGCGGACCAAGAGACCCAGTACTTC. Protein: CATLLADQETQYF.

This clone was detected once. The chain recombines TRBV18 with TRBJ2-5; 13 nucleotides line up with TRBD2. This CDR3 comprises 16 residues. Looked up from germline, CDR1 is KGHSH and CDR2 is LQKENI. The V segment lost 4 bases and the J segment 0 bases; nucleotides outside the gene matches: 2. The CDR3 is CASSLGLAGNQETQYF. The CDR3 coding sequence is TGTGCCAGCTCACTGGGACTAGCGGGGAACCAAGAGACCCAGTACTTC.

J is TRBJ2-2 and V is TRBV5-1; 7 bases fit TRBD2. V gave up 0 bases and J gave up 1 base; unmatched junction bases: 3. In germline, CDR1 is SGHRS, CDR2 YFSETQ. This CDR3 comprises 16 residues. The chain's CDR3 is CASSLEPSGNTGELFF. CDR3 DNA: TGCGCCAGCAGCTTGGAGCCTAGCGGGAACACCGGGGAGCTGTTTTTT.